The 21 T cell receptor beta chains presented below share a single source sample, sequenced in a study of regulatory T cells in long-lasting Graves disease. Time point of the sample: persistent/refractory GD, antithyroid drugs over 5 years with positive TRAb. The TCR library used RNA extracted from PBMCs. CDR3-region Arm-PCR and iRepertoire HTBI primers produced the TCR beta libraries. In TCRdb, the multiplex PCR reads were re-called with MiXCR into one record per CDR3 protein. The table shows 400,000 to 600,000 distinct CDR3 sequences, with 20% to 25% occurring only once. This sample comprised peripheral blood mononuclear cells (PBMCs), obtained when the disease was refractory, from a patient treated with antithyroid drugs. These receptors were taken from a female donor with Graves disease.

This clonotype turned up a few times. The chain carries TRBV6-1 and TRBJ1-2; D perhaps matches TRBD1 (6 bases). The germline V gene has CDR1 MNHNS and CDR2 SASEGT. This CDR3 has 15 residues. Trimming cost V 4 bases and J 6 bases, with 18 bases left between them. In DNA form, the CDR3 reads TGTGCCAGCAGTGCCGGGATGACAGGTTCCGATGGCTACACCTTC. Protein product: CASSAGMTGSDGYTF.

This chain connects TRBV30 to TRBJ2-7; 7 nucleotides line up with TRBD1. With V trimmed by 0 bases and J by 3 bases, 8 bases remained unmatched. Germline V lookup: CDR1 GTSNPN, CDR2 SVGIG (reference sequence). This CDR3 has 15 residues. CDR3 sequence: CAWSVNSRQGYEQYF. In nucleotides, the CDR3 is TGTGCCTGGAGTGTAAATAGTCGACAGGGCTACGAGCAGTACTTC.

This clonotype was seen many times. This chain joins TRBV11-2 and TRBJ2-5; 8 bases are shared with TRBD1. CDR1 and CDR2 from the germline V gene are SGHAT and FQNNGV. The CDR3 is 15 residues long. J gave up 0 bases and V 6 bases, and 6 bases lay outside the gene matches. CDR3 sequence reads: CASRTLTGDQETQYF. Written as DNA, the CDR3 is TGTGCCAGCAGGACACTGACAGGGGACCAAGAGACCCAGTACTTC.

A few counts support this clonotype. The chain employs TRBV30 and TRBJ1-1, with D perhaps TRBD1 (6 bases). Between the trimmed V and J ends, which lost 4 bases and 2 bases, there was a span of 17 bases. Germline loops: CDR1 GTSNPN, CDR2 SVGIG (reference sequence). CDR3 length: 15 amino acids. CDR3 sequence reads: CAWTPGLGANTEAFF. The CDR3 coding sequence is TGTGCCTGGACCCCGGGGTTGGGGGCTAACACTGAAGCTTTCTTT.

Comment on this clonotype: A much larger clone lies one base from this, so it may be a read error. This chain joins TRBV6-1 and TRBJ2-5; D is perhaps TRBD1 or TRBD2 (5 bases each). This CDR3 comprises 15 residues. Looked up from germline, CDR1 is MNHNS and CDR2 is SASEGT. V lost 7 bases and J 9 bases, leaving 24 bases between the germline ends. The CDR3 loop is CASIHEGLVSRAQYF. In DNA form, the CDR3 reads TGTGCCAGCATTCATGAGGGGCTAGTGAGTAGAGCCCAGTACTTC.

In this sample, this clonotype turned up many times. The chain joins TRBV11-2 to TRBJ2-2, with 7 bases lining up with TRBD2. From germline, CDR1 is SGHAT and CDR2 FQNNGV. The V and J ends lost 2 bases and 4 bases, in that order; junction bases with no gene match: 4. CDR3 length: 15 amino acids. CDR3 region: CASSLTSGVTGELFF. CDR3 DNA: TGTGCCAGCAGCTTAACCAGCGGGGTCACCGGGGAGCTGTTTTTT.

This clonotype has just a few counts. One junction end disagrees with the germline gene, perhaps due to a read error. The chain has TRBV7-7 and TRBJ2-2, with a weak D call TRBD1 (5 bases). This CDR3 region has 15 residues. Germline V gives CDR1 SSHAT, CDR2 FNYEAQ (reference sequence). The CDR3 spells CASSPLGANTGELFF. The CDR3 bases are TGTGCTAGCAGCCCATTAGGGGCGAACACCGGGGAGCTGTTTTTT.

The chain couples TRBV29-1 to TRBJ1-2; 12 bases are shared with TRBD1. The CDR3 length is 14 residues. The germline CDR1 and CDR2 sequences are SQVTM and ANQGSEA. The V gene end was trimmed by 3 bases and the J gene end by 7 bases; junction bases not matched to a gene: 6. CDR3 sequence reads: CSVDEGQGASGYTF. In DNA, the CDR3 is TGCAGCGTTGATGAGGGACAGGGGGCATCTGGCTACACCTTC. Complete variable domain (other parts from reference TRBV29-1 and TRBJ1-2): SAVISQKPSRDICQRGTSLTIQCQVDSQVTMMFWYRQQPGQSLTLIATANQGSEATYESGFVIDKFPISRPNLTFSTLTVSNMSPEDSSIYLCSVDEGQGASGYTFGSGTRLTVV.

This clonotype was detected many times. The chain carries TRBV28 and TRBJ1-2; unclear D gene. This CDR3 spans 14 amino acids. Trimming stripped 6 bases from V and 4 bases from J, with 15 bases between. Germline V gives CDR1 MDHEN, CDR2 SYDVKM. The DNA for the CDR3 is TGTGCCAGCAGGTCCGGGATCTCAACCTATGGCTACACCTTC. Protein sequence: CASRSGISTYGYTF.

Ten or more counts support this clonotype. The chain has TRBV7-9 and TRBJ2-5; perhaps D is TRBD1 or TRBD2 (5 bases each). The CDR3 loop spans 13 amino acids. The germline V gene encodes CDR1 SEHNR and CDR2 FQNEAQ (reference sequence). V gave up 5 bases and J gave up 5 bases, with 12 bases separating them. DNA of the CDR3: TGTGCCAGCAGCGGGACGTGGGGGGAGACCCAGTACTTC. This gives the protein CASSGTWGETQYF. Filled out from reference TRBV7-9 and TRBJ2-5, the complete variable domain reads DTGVSQNPRHKITKRGQNVTFRCDPISEHNRLYWYRQTLGQGPEFLTYFQNEAQLEKSRLLSDRFSAERPKGSFSTLEIQRTEQGDSAMYLCASSGTWGETQYFGPGTRLLVL.

The chain couples TRBV4-2 to TRBJ2-3, with D possibly being TRBD2 (6 bases). The V and J ends lost 4 bases and 0 bases respectively, with 11 bases between them. The CDR3 runs to 15 residues. Germline V lookup: CDR1 LGHNA, CDR2 YNFKEQ. In DNA, the CDR3 is TGTGCCAGCAGCCTGACGGAGGGGAGCACAGATACGCAGTATTTT. This codes for CASSLTEGSTDTQYF.

This clonotype was found a few times. This chain links TRBV20-1 with TRBJ1-1; no definite D call. CDR1 is DFQATT, CDR2 SNEGSKA, per germline (reference sequence). CDR3 size: 11 residues. Deletions cut 3 bases from V and 1 base from J, with 3 bases between. The CDR3 DNA follows: TGCAGTGCTAGCTCGAACACTGAAGCTTTCTTT. It specifies CSASSNTEAFF.

This clonotype was observed at least ten times. Germline is not matched at one junction end, which may reflect a read error. The V and J genes are TRBV28 and TRBJ1-6; tentative D call: TRBD1 (6 bases). CDR1 and CDR2 (germline): MDHEN, SYDVKM. The length of the CDR3 is 11 residues. The CDR3 sequence: CASSSPRDTRF. The CDR3 coding sequence is TGTGCCAGCAGTTCCCCCCGGGACACCCGATTT.

In this sample, this clonotype turned up a few times. V is TRBV24-1 and J is TRBJ1-5; 9 nucleotides line up with TRBD1. CDR3 length equals 16 residues. Trimming cost V 5 bases and J 1 base; bases outside gene matches: 5. Germline CDR1 reads KGHDR; CDR2 reads SFDVKD. Here the CDR3 reads CATSAPGQGSNQPQHF. The DNA of the CDR3 is TGTGCCACCAGTGCCCCGGGACAGGGAAGCAATCAGCCCCAGCATTTT.

The table lists this clonotype with many counts. The chain has TRBV20-1 and TRBJ1-1, with TRBD1 matching 7 bases. This CDR3 has 13 amino acids. Trimming removed 5 bases from V and 8 bases from J; junction bases left unmatched: 11. Germline V gene lookup returns CDR1 DFQATT and CDR2 SNEGSKA (reference sequence). DNA for the CDR3: TGCAGTGCTGAACAGGGGCCCATATCGGAAGCTTTCTTT. Amino acid sequence: CSAEQGPISEAFF.

This clonotype was counted ten times or more. The chain uses TRBV30 and TRBJ1-3; D ambiguous. The germline V gene has CDR1 GTSNPN and CDR2 SVGIG (reference sequence). V was clipped by 1 base and J by 2 bases, with 3 bases between them. The CDR3 runs 12 residues. CDR3 nucleotides: TGTGCCTGGAGTGCTGCTGGAAACACCATATATTTT. Its protein product is CAWSAAGNTIYF.

The rearrangement uses TRBV4-3 and TRBJ1-2; no clear D gene. This CDR3 is built from 14 residues. The germline V gene has CDR1 LGHNA and CDR2 YSLEER. The V and J ends lost 0 bases and 0 bases respectively, with 5 bases between them. The CDR3 loop reads CASSQDIANYGYTF. The CDR3 DNA is TGCGCCAGCAGCCAAGATATCGCTAACTATGGCTACACCTTC.

This clonotype appeared a few times. The chain combines TRBV20-1 with TRBJ2-7, with D maybe TRBD2 (7 bases). The CDR3 is made up of 15 amino acids. The V and J ends lost 0 bases and 3 bases respectively, with 15 bases between them. The germline V gene has CDR1 DFQATT and CDR2 SNEGSKA (reference sequence). CDR3 amino acids: CSARDSERGGYEQYF. The CDR3 coding sequence is TGCAGTGCTAGAGATTCGGAGAGGGGGGGCTACGAGCAGTACTTC.

This clonotype came up a few times. The chain combines TRBV7-9 with TRBJ2-2; TRBD1 aligns across 9 bases. This CDR3 contains 15 residues. Germline V gene data show CDR1 as SEHNR and CDR2 as FQNEAQ (reference sequence). Losses at the gene ends were 6 bases for V and 1 base for J; bases not matched to a gene: 3. Written as DNA, the CDR3 is TGTGCCAGCAGGGACAGGGGCCTGAACACCGGGGAGCTGTTTTTT. The encoded protein is CASRDRGLNTGELFF.

The chain uses TRBV19 and TRBJ1-5, with D tentatively TRBD1 (6 bases). Germline V gives CDR1 LNHDA, CDR2 SQIVND (reference sequence). The germline V and J ends were trimmed by 5 bases and 5 bases, with 19 bases remaining between them. This CDR3 region has 16 residues. This chain's CDR3 is CASSPANRAGDQPQHF. The CDR3 coding sequence is TGTGCCAGTAGTCCGGCGAACAGGGCGGGCGATCAGCCCCAGCATTTT.

This clonotype was recorded a few times. This chain connects TRBV7-2 to TRBJ2-3; tentatively, D is TRBD1 (6 bases). V was clipped by 1 base and J by 6 bases, with 11 bases between them. CDR1 and CDR2 (germline): SGHTA, FQGNSA. The CDR3 extends over 14 amino acids. Written as DNA, the CDR3 is TGTGCCAGCAGCTTAGACAGGGCCCCGGATACGCAGTATTTT. As protein: CASSLDRAPDTQYF. Full variable domain (rest looked up from reference TRBV7-2 and TRBJ2-3): GAGVSQSPSNKVTEKGKDVELRCDPISGHTALYWYRQSLGQGLEFLIYFQGNSAPDKSGLPSDRFSAERTGGSVSTLTIQRTQQEDSAVYLCASSLDRAPDTQYFGPGTRLTVL.